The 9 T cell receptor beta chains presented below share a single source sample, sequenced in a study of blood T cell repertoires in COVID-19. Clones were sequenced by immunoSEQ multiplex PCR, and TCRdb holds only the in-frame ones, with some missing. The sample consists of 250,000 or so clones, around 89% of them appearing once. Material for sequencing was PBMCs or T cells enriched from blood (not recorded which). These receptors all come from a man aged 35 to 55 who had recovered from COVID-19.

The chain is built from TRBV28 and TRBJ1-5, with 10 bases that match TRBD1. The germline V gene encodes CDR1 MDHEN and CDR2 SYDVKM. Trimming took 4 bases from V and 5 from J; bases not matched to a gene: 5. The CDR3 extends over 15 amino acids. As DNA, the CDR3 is TGTGCCAGCAGTTCCCCCGGGACAGGGGATCAGCCCCAGCATTTT. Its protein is CASSSPGTGDQPQHF.

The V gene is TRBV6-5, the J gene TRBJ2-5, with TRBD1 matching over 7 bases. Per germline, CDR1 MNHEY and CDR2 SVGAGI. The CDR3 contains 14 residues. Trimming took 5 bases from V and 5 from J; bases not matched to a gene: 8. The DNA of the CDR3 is TGTGCCAGCAGTAGTCAGGGGGTCCCTGAGACCCAGTACTTC. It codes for CASSSQGVPETQYF.

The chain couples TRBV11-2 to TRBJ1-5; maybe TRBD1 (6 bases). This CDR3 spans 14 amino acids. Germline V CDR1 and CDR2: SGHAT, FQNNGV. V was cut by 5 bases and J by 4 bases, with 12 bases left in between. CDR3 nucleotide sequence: TGTGCCAGCAGCACGGGGGGCCCTAATCAGCCCCAGCATTTT. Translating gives CASSTGGPNQPQHF.

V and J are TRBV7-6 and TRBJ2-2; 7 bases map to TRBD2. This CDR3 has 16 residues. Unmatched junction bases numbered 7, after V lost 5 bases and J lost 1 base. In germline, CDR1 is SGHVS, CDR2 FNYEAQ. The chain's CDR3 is CASSPQLAQNTGELFF. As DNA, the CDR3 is TGTGCCAGCAGCCCCCAACTAGCGCAGAACACCGGGGAGCTGTTTTTT.

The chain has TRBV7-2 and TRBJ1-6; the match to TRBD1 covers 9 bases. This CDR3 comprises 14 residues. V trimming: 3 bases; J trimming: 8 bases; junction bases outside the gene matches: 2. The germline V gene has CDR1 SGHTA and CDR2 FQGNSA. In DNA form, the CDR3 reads TGTGCCAGCAGCTTGGACAGGGGCTATTCACCCCTCCACTTT. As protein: CASSLDRGYSPLHF.

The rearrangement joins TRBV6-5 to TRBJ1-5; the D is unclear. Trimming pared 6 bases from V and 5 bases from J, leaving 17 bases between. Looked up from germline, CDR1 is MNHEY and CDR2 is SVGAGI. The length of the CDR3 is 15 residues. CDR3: CASRTQDTVDQPQHF. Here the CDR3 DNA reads TGTGCCAGCAGGACACAAGACACGGTGGATCAGCCCCAGCATTTT.

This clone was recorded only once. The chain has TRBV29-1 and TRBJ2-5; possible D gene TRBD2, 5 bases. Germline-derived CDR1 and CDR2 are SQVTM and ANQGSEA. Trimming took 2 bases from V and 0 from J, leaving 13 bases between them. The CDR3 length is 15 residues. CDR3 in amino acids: CSVERGLANQETQYF. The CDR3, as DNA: TGCAGCGTTGAAAGAGGGCTAGCCAACCAAGAGACCCAGTACTTC. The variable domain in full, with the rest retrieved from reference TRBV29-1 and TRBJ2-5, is SAVISQKPSRDICQRGTSLTIQCQVDSQVTMMFWYRQQPGQSLTLIATANQGSEATYESGFVIDKFPISRPNLTFSTLTVSNMSPEDSSIYLCSVERGLANQETQYFGPGTRLLVL.

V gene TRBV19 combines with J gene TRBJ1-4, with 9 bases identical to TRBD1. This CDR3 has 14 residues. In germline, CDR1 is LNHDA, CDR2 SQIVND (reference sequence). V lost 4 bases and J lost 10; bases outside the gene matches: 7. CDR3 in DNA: TGTGCCAGTAGTACCGCGGACAGGGGCTCAAAACTGTTTTTT. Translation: CASSTADRGSKLFF.

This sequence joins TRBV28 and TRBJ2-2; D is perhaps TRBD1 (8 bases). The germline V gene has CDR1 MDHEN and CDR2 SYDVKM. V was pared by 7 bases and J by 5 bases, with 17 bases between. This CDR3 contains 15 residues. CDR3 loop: CASTLGQGGTGELFF. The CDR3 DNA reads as TGTGCCAGCACCCTCGGACAGGGAGGGACCGGGGAGCTGTTTTTT.